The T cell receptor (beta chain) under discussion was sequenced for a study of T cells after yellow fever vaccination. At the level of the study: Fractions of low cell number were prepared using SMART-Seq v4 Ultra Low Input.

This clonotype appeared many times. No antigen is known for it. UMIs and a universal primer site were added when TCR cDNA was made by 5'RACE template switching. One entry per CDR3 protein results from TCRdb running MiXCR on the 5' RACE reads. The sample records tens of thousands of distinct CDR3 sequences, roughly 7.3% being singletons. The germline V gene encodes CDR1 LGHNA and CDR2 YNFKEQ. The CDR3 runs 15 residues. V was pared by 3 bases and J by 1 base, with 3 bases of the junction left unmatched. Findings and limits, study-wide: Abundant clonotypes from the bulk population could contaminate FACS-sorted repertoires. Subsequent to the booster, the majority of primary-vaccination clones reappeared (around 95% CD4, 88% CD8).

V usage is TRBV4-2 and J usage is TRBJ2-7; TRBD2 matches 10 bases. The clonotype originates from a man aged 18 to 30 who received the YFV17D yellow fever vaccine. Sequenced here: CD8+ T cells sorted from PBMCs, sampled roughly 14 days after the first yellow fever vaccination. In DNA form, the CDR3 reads TGTGCCAGCAGCCAGGTACTAGCGGGGTCCTACGAGCAGTACTTC. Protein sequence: CASSQVLAGSYEQYF.